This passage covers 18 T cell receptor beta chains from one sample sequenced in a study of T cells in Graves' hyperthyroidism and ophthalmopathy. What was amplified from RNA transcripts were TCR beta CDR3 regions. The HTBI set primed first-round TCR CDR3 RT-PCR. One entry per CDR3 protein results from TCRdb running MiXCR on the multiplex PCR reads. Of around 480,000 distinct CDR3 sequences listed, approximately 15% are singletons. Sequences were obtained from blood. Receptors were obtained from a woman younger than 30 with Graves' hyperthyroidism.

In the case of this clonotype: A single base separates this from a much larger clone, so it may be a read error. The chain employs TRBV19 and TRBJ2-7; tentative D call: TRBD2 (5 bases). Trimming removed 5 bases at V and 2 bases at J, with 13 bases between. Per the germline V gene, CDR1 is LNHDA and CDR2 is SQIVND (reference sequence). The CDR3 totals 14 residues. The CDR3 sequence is CASSSSGVPYEQYF. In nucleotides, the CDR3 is TGTGCCAGTAGTTCCAGCGGAGTACCCTACGAGCAGTACTTC.

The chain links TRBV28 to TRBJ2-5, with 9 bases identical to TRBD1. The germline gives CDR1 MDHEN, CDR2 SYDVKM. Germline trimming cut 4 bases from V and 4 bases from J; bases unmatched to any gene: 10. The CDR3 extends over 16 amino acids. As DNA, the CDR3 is TGTGCCAGCAGTTCCATCGGGACAGGGCTTGGAGAGACCCAGTACTTC. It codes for CASSSIGTGLGETQYF. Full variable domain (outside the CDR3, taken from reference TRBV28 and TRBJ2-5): DVKVTQSSRYLVKRTGEKVFLECVQDMDHENMFWYRQDPGLGLRLIYFSYDVKMKEKGDIPEGYSVSREKKERFSLILESASTNQTSMYLCASSSIGTGLGETQYFGPGTRLLVL.

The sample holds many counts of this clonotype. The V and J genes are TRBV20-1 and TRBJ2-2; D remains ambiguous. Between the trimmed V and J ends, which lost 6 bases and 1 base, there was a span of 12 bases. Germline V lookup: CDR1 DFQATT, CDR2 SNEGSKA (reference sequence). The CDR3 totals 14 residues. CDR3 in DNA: TGCAGTGCATTTCGGGCCGGGAACACCGGGGAGCTGTTTTTT. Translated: CSAFRAGNTGELFF.

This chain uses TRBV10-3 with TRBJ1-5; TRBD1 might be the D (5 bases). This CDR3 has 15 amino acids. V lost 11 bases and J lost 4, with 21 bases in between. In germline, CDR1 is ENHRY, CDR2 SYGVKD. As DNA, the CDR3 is TGTGCCTCTCGAGGGGCCTCCAGCTTAAATCAGCCCCAGCATTTT. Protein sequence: CASRGASSLNQPQHF.

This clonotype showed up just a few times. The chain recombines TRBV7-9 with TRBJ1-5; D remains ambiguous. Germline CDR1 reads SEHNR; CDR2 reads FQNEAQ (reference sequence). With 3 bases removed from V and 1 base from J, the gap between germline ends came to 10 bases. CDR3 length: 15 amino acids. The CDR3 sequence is CASSLGGMSNQPQHF. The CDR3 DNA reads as TGTGCCAGCAGCTTGGGCGGCATGAGCAATCAGCCCCAGCATTTT.

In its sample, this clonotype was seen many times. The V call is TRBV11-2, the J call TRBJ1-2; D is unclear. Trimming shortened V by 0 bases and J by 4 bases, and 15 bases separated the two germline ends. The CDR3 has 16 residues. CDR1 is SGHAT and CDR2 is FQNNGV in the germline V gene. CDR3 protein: CASSLEGYQTGYGYTF. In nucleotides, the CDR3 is TGTGCCAGCAGCTTAGAAGGCTACCAGACGGGCTATGGCTACACCTTC.

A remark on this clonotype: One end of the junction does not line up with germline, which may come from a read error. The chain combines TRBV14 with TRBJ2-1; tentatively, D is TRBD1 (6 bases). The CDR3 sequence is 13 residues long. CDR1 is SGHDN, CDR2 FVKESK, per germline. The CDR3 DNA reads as TGTGCCAGCAGCCCCATAACAGGGAATGGGCAGTTCTTC. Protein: CASSPITGNGQFF.

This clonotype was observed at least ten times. CDR3 sequence: CSVDNRRGAQYF. DNA for the CDR3: TGCAGCGTTGATAACAGACGAGGGGCCCAGTACTTC. The rearrangement links TRBV29-1 to TRBJ2-5; either TRBD1 or TRBD2 may fit D (5 bases each). This CDR3 spans 12 amino acids. Germline V lookup: CDR1 SQVTM, CDR2 ANQGSEA. The V end lost 3 bases, the J end lost 9 bases, and 14 bases lay between the germline ends.

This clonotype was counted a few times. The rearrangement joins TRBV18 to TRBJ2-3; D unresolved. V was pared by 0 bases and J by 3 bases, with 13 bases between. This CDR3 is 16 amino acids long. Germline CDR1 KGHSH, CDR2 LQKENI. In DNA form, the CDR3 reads TGTGCCAGCTCACCACCGAGTAGACCGCGAACAGATACGCAGTATTTT. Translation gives CASSPPSRPRTDTQYF.

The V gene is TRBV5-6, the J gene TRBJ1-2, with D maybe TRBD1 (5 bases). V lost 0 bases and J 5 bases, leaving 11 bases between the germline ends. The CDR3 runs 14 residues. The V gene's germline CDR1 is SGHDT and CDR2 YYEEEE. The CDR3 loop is CASSLVGVEYGYTF. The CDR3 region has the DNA TGTGCCAGCAGCTTGGTGGGGGTTGAATATGGCTACACCTTC.

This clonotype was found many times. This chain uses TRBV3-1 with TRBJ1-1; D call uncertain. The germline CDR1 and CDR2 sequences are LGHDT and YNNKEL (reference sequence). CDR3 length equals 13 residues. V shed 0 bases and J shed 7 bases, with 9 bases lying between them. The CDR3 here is CASSQEASYEAFF. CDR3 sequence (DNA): TGTGCCAGCAGCCAAGAAGCGTCCTATGAAGCTTTCTTT.

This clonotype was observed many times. The CDR3 coding sequence is TGTGCCAGCAGCATCACGGACTATTCCTACAATGAGCAGTTCTTC. It encodes CASSITDYSYNEQFF. V usage is TRBV11-3 and J usage is TRBJ2-1, with a possible D match to TRBD2 (6 bases). V was pared by 5 bases and J by 1 base, with 12 bases between. Germline loops: CDR1 SGHNT, CDR2 YENEEA. The length of the CDR3 is 15 residues.

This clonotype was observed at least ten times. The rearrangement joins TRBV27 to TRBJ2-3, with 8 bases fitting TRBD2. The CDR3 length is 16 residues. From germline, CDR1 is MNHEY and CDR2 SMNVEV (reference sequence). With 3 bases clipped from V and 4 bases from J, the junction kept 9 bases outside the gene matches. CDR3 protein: CASSFRTSLTPDTQYF. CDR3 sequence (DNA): TGTGCCAGCAGTTTTCGGACTAGCCTTACCCCAGATACGCAGTATTTT.

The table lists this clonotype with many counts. CDR3 protein: CASSFPLAGGPKTQYF. The CDR3 nucleotides are TGTGCCAGCAGTTTCCCACTAGCGGGAGGGCCAAAGACCCAGTACTTC. This chain uses TRBV28 with TRBJ2-5, with 13 nucleotides matching TRBD2. V shed 3 bases, J shed 6 bases, and the junction held 7 bases outside the gene matches. Germline CDR1 reads MDHEN; CDR2 reads SYDVKM. The length of the CDR3 is 16 residues. Based on the CDR3 plus reference TRBV28 and TRBJ2-5, the full variable domain is DVKVTQSSRYLVKRTGEKVFLECVQDMDHENMFWYRQDPGLGLRLIYFSYDVKMKEKGDIPEGYSVSREKKERFSLILESASTNQTSMYLCASSFPLAGGPKTQYFGPGTRLLVL.

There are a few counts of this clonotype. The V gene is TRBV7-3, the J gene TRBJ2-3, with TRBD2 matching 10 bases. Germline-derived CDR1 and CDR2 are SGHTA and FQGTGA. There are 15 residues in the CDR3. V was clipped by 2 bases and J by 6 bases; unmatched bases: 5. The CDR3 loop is CASSLASGSRDTQYF. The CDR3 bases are TGTGCCAGCAGCTTAGCTAGCGGGAGCAGGGATACGCAGTATTTT.

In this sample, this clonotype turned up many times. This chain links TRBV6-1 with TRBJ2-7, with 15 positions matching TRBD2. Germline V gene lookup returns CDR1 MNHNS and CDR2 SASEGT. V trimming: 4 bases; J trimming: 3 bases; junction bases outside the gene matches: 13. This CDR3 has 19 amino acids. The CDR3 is CASSVGVPGLAGGDYEQYV. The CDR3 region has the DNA TGTGCCAGCAGTGTAGGAGTCCCGGGACTAGCGGGAGGTGACTACGAGCAGTACGTC.

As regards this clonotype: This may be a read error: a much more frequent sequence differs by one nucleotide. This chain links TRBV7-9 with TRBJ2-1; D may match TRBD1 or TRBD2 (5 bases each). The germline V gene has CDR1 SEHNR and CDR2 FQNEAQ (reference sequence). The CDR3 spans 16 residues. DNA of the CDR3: TGTACCAGCAGCTTAGTTGGGGGACGCCGAGCGAATGAGCAGTTCTTC. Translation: CTSSLVGGRRANEQFF.

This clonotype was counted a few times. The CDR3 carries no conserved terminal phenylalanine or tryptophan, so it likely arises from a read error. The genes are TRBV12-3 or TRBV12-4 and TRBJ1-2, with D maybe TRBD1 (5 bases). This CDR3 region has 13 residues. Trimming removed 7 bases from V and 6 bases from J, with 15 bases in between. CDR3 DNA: TGTGCCAGCACCTGGGCAGGGTGGGATGGCTACACCGTC. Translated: CASTWAGWDGYTV.